This entry lists 21 T cell receptor beta chains sequenced from one sample in a study of shared clonotypes between healthy human individuals. This table comes from immunoSEQ multiplex PCR, and its TCRdb copy is limited to in-frame clones, with some not included. Among 400,000 to 500,000 clones, roughly 85% were seen once, and the ten largest hold approximately 12%. The source material was PBMCs. These receptors all come from a middle-aged woman in good health. Some clones in this sample may be carry-over from other donors' samples.

J is TRBJ2-6 and V is TRBV5-1; 8 bases match TRBD1. The germline CDR1 and CDR2 sequences are SGHRS and YFSETQ. This CDR3 contains 18 residues. With 0 bases clipped from V and 3 bases from J, the junction kept 8 bases outside the gene matches. The CDR3 nucleotides read TGCGCCAGCAGCTTGGGAGGGACAGGATCAGATGGGGCCAACGTCCTGACTTTC. Protein product: CASSLGGTGSDGANVLTF.

The chain recombines TRBV5-1 with TRBJ2-5; D is possibly TRBD1 (5 bases). Per the germline V gene, CDR1 is SGHRS and CDR2 is YFSETQ. The CDR3 consists of 16 residues. V was clipped by 0 bases and J by 2 bases, with 14 bases between them. In DNA form, the CDR3 reads TGCGCCAGCAGCTTGGGAGTATGGAGACAGCAAGAGACCCAGTACTTC. Translated: CASSLGVWRQQETQYF.

This clone was seen only once. The chain uses TRBV19 and TRBJ2-7; D might be TRBD1 (6 bases). The germline gives CDR1 LNHDA, CDR2 SQIVND (reference sequence). CDR3 size: 13 residues. V was cut by 5 bases and J by 2 bases, with 10 bases left in between. The CDR3: CASSLGHTYEQYF. The CDR3 coding sequence is TGTGCCAGTAGTCTGGGACATACCTACGAGCAGTACTTC.

The V call is TRBV10-3, the J call TRBJ1-5; D possibly corresponds to TRBD1 (6 bases). V was shortened by 1 base and J by 4 bases, with 8 bases between the two germline ends. Germline values: CDR1 ENHRY, CDR2 SYGVKD. This CDR3 region has 14 residues. The CDR3 spells CAISEYTGNQPQHF. The CDR3 DNA sequence: TGTGCCATCAGTGAGTATACAGGGAATCAGCCCCAGCATTTT.

This sequence joins TRBV25-1 and TRBJ1-4; no reliable D call. V was shortened by 2 bases and J by 3 bases, with 7 bases between the two germline ends. Germline V gene data show CDR1 as MGHDK and CDR2 as SYGVNS. This CDR3 is 14 amino acids long. The CDR3 spells CASSERESNEKLFF. In nucleotides, the CDR3 is TGTGCCAGCAGTGAACGGGAGTCTAATGAAAAACTGTTTTTT. Based on the CDR3 plus reference TRBV25-1 and TRBJ1-4, the full variable domain is EADIYQTPRYLVIGTGKKITLECSQTMGHDKMYWYQQDPGMELHLIHYSYGVNSTEKGDLSSESTVSRIRTEHFPLTLESARPSHTSQYLCASSERESNEKLFFGSGTQLSVL.

The chain is built from TRBV2 and TRBJ1-3; possible D gene TRBD1, 5 bases. V was clipped by 4 bases and J by 9 bases, with 19 bases between them. Germline-derived CDR1 and CDR2 are SNHLY and FYNNEI. The CDR3 extends over 15 amino acids. The CDR3 DNA follows: TGTGCCAGCAGTGTTCGGGACGCCACAAGTAGCACCATATATTTT. Translated, it gives CASSVRDATSSTIYF.

The CDR3 loop is CASSLWGAGNTEAFF. CDR3 in DNA: TGTGCCAGCAGTTTATGGGGGGCAGGGAACACTGAAGCTTTCTTT. The J gene is TRBJ1-1, the V gene TRBV27; D is perhaps TRBD1 (6 bases). V was clipped by 1 base and J by 1 base, with 10 bases between them. The length of the CDR3 is 15 residues. CDR1 MNHEY and CDR2 SMNVEV come from the germline V gene (reference sequence).

This chain uses TRBV5-4 with TRBJ1-2; 8 bases are a match to TRBD1. V shed 4 bases and J 5 bases; nucleotides not matched to a gene: 7. The CDR3 contains 14 residues. Germline V gives CDR1 SGHNT, CDR2 YYREEE (reference sequence). CDR3 DNA sequence: TGTGCCAGCAGCACCGGGACAGGAATATATGGCTACACCTTC. It is translated as CASSTGTGIYGYTF.

This chain uses TRBV4-1 with TRBJ1-4; D unresolved. Germline V gene lookup returns CDR1 MGHRA and CDR2 YSYEKL. The CDR3 covers 13 residues. Deletions cut 2 bases from V and 5 bases from J, with 6 bases between. CDR3: CASSQNRNEKLFF. CDR3 DNA: TGCGCCAGCAGCCAAAACCGAAATGAAAAACTGTTTTTT.

The chain is built from TRBV7-3 and TRBJ2-1; D might be TRBD1 (6 bases). V lost 6 bases and J 9 bases, leaving 15 bases between the germline ends. CDR1 and CDR2 from the germline V gene are SGHTA and FQGTGA. The CDR3 has 13 residues. In DNA form, the CDR3 reads TGTGCCAGCAGATTCCAGGGGTCCAGTGAGCAGTTCTTC. Its protein product is CASRFQGSSEQFF.

The chain couples TRBV7-2 to TRBJ2-1; 9 nucleotides align to TRBD2. CDR1 is SGHTA and CDR2 is FQGNSA in the germline V gene. After removal of 2 bases from V and 5 bases from J, the junction contained 10 bases not matched to a gene. The CDR3 contains 17 residues. The CDR3 coding sequence is TGTGCCAGCAGCTTAAGGGTAGCGGGAGTCCCCGACAATGAGCAGTTCTTC. It specifies CASSLRVAGVPDNEQFF. Using reference TRBV7-2 and TRBJ2-1 for the parts outside the CDR3, the full variable domain is GAGVSQSPSNKVTEKGKDVELRCDPISGHTALYWYRQSLGQGLEFLIYFQGNSAPDKSGLPSDRFSAERTGGSVSTLTIQRTQQEDSAVYLCASSLRVAGVPDNEQFFGPGTRLTVL.

This clone was recorded only once. The rearrangement joins TRBV5-1 to TRBJ2-2; 7 bases align to TRBD1. Per the germline V gene, CDR1 is SGHRS and CDR2 is YFSETQ. Trimming took 0 bases from V and 2 from J; bases not matched to a gene: 1. This CDR3 region has 15 residues. The CDR3 sequence is CASSLGGGNTGELFF. In DNA form, the CDR3 reads TGCGCCAGCAGCTTGGGAGGGGGCAACACCGGGGAGCTGTTTTTT.

Only one count was recorded for this clone. The chain couples TRBV5-4 to TRBJ2-3; 7 positions match TRBD2. In germline, CDR1 is SGHNT, CDR2 YYREEE (reference sequence). The CDR3 has 16 residues. V lost 4 bases, J lost 4 bases, and 12 bases stayed unmatched. The DNA of the CDR3 is TGTGCCAGCAGCCCCGGACCGGGCGGGAGCGCAGATACGCAGTATTTT. This encodes CASSPGPGGSADTQYF.

The rearrangement links TRBV28 to TRBJ2-1, with TRBD2 matching 7 bases. Germline V gene sequence: CDR1 MDHEN, CDR2 SYDVKM. The CDR3 runs 16 residues. The J segment lost 8 bases and the V segment lost 5 bases, leaving 15 bases of the junction unmatched. Here the CDR3 reads CASSTRTRGTGDEQFF. Written as DNA, the CDR3 is TGTGCCAGCAGTACCCGGACTAGGGGAACCGGGGATGAGCAGTTCTTC.

This clone was observed at least ten times. This chain joins TRBV5-4 and TRBJ2-2; D is perhaps TRBD2 (5 bases). This CDR3 contains 16 residues. Germline assignment: CDR1 SGHNT and CDR2 YYREEE (reference sequence). Between the trimmed V and J ends, which lost 0 bases and 4 bases, there was a span of 13 bases. The CDR3 protein is CASSLDARRSTGELFF. The DNA of the CDR3 is TGTGCCAGCAGCTTGGACGCTAGGAGGAGCACCGGGGAGCTGTTTTTT.

This chain joins TRBV6-1 and TRBJ1-1; no clear D gene. Germline CDR1 MNHNS, CDR2 SASEGT. The CDR3 has 12 residues. V gave up 6 bases and J gave up 2 bases, with 7 bases separating them. CDR3 nucleotides: TGTGCCAGCAGGGATTCCAACACTGAAGCTTTCTTT. This gives the protein CASRDSNTEAFF.

This chain uses TRBV28 with TRBJ1-4; no definite D call. The germline CDR1 and CDR2 sequences are MDHEN and SYDVKM. Trimming stripped 5 bases from V and 11 bases from J, with 18 bases between. The CDR3 is 14 residues long. CDR3 bases: TGTGCCAGCAGTCCCCGGGTCTCCCCTGGGAAACTGTTTTTT. As protein: CASSPRVSPGKLFF.

The gene calls are TRBV10-3 and TRBJ1-3; D perhaps matches TRBD1 (5 bases). In germline, CDR1 is ENHRY, CDR2 SYGVKD. The ends were cut back, 4 bases at V and 1 base at J, with 8 bases in the middle. CDR3 length: 14 amino acids. CDR3 nucleotides: TGTGCCATCAGTGTGGGGGGGTCTGGAAACACCATATATTTT. This translates into CAISVGGSGNTIYF.

J is TRBJ1-2 and V is TRBV5-1; the D gene is possibly TRBD1 (6 bases). With 2 bases removed from V and 4 bases from J, the gap between germline ends came to 9 bases. This CDR3 has 13 amino acids. Per germline, CDR1 SGHRS and CDR2 YFSETQ. For the CDR3, the DNA is TGCGCCAGCAGCTTACAGGGATCCTATGGCTACACCTTC. This translates into CASSLQGSYGYTF.

The chain joins TRBV12-5 to TRBJ2-7, with 9 bases fitting TRBD2. This CDR3 region has 19 residues. The germline gives CDR1 LGHNT, CDR2 FRNRAP. Trimming took 4 bases from V and 0 from J; bases not matched to a gene: 16. The CDR3 loop is CASGSHGREGGYPSYEQYF. Written as DNA, the CDR3 is TGTGCTAGTGGTTCCCACGGGCGGGAGGGCGGTTACCCCTCCTACGAGCAGTACTTC.

The V call is TRBV28, the J call TRBJ1-3; no definite D call. V gave up 6 bases and J gave up 4 bases, with 13 bases separating them. The CDR3 extends over 14 amino acids. Germline V CDR1 and CDR2: MDHEN, SYDVKM. The CDR3 here is CASSLYGEGNTIYF. The DNA for the CDR3 is TGTGCCAGCAGCCTCTACGGAGAGGGAAACACCATATATTTT.